This T cell receptor beta chain was sequenced for a study of identical twins. Germline-derived CDR1 and CDR2 are DFQATT and SNEGSKA (reference sequence). The CDR3 spans 13 residues. This clonotype was detected many times. Its antigen remains unidentified. The donors were all healthy and Caucasian. Regarding the study as a whole: It was cross-sectional statistical analysis, not following the same donors, that the conclusions relied on. Potential partial confounding of zero-insertion analyses by invariant MAIT and iNKT cells was noted.

TCRdb re-called the 5' RACE reads through MiXCR, storing one row per CDR3 protein. The sample has about 690,000 distinct CDR3 sequences; around 20% are singletons. A further study also used this sample, focusing on T cells expressing NK-cell markers. From that report: There were seven HCMV-seropositive donors and one seronegative donor among the eight sequenced.

The chain links TRBV20-1 to TRBJ2-4; tentatively, D is TRBD2 (6 bases). Sequences were obtained from PBMCs. This sequence was found in a woman aged 18-30 years in good health. CDR3 residues: CSPHRDSKNIQYF. The CDR3 DNA is TGCAGCCCGCACCGGGACTCCAAAAACATTCAGTACTTC.